The next 20 T cell receptor beta chains were all read from a single sample in a study of response to subunit inactivated influenza vaccine. MiXCR, run by TCRdb on the RT-PCR reads, gives a single entry per CDR3 protein. The table records about 520,000 distinct CDR3 sequences, about 25% of them present only once. The sequencing here drew on CD4+ T cells sorted from PBMCs, taken approximately 5 days after vaccination. The source is a man between 45 and 60 years old who received an inactivated influenza vaccine.

This clonotype was seen at least ten times. A read error may produce the germline difference seen at one junction end. This chain uses TRBV25-1 with TRBJ2-3, with D perhaps TRBD1 or TRBD2 (5 bases each). Looked up from germline, CDR1 is MGHDK and CDR2 is SYGVNS. This CDR3 has 12 amino acids. The CDR3 sequence is CASSEWEKGPNF. The CDR3 nucleotides are TGTGCCAGCAGTGAATGGGAGAAGGGGCCAAATTTT.

This clonotype was counted once. V gene TRBV7-2 combines with J gene TRBJ2-5; D may be TRBD2 (6 bases). Trimming left V 4 bases short and J 8 bases short, with 17 bases between. Germline V CDR1 and CDR2: SGHTA, FQGNSA. The CDR3 consists of 14 residues. In DNA form, the CDR3 reads TGTGCCAGCAGCTCCGGGGGTGTCCCGGGTACCCAGTACTTC. Protein product: CASSSGGVPGTQYF.

The chain employs TRBV7-2 and TRBJ2-7, with D maybe TRBD1 (5 bases). Deletions cut 6 bases from V and 2 bases from J, with 8 bases between. The CDR3 loop spans 12 amino acids. Germline loops: CDR1 SGHTA, CDR2 FQGNSA. The CDR3 DNA reads TGTGCCAGCAGTCGGACAACCTACGAGCAGTACTTC. It yields the protein CASSRTTYEQYF.

This chain links TRBV6-1 with TRBJ2-1; 7 bases fit TRBD2. Per the germline V gene, CDR1 is MNHNS and CDR2 is SASEGT. This CDR3 is built from 16 residues. Germline trimming cut 5 bases from V and 7 bases from J; bases unmatched to any gene: 14. CDR3 in amino acids: CASSPRTSHRGNEQFF. CDR3 in DNA: TGTGCCAGCAGTCCCAGGACTAGTCACCGAGGAAATGAGCAGTTCTTC.

The sample holds a few counts of this clonotype. V gene TRBV5-1 combines with J gene TRBJ2-3; TRBD1 aligns across 11 bases. The CDR3 covers 16 residues. Trimming at V came to 4 bases and at J to 3 bases, leaving 7 bases not matched to a gene. CDR1 is SGHRS and CDR2 is YFSETQ in the germline V gene. The CDR3 here is CASSGGQGAATDTQYF. CDR3 bases: TGCGCCAGCAGCGGTGGACAGGGGGCTGCAACAGATACGCAGTATTTT.

The chain links TRBV5-1 to TRBJ2-3, with D possibly being TRBD1 (6 bases). Between the trimmed V and J ends, which lost 4 bases and 2 bases, there was a span of 8 bases. Germline V CDR1 and CDR2: SGHRS, YFSETQ. The CDR3 totals 13 residues. The CDR3 is CASSTGNTDTQYF. CDR3 nucleotide sequence: TGCGCCAGCAGCACAGGGAACACAGATACGCAGTATTTT.

J is TRBJ1-6 and V is TRBV7-8; D not resolved. V was cut by 4 bases and J by 2 bases, with 12 bases left in between. Germline V gene sequence: CDR1 SGHVS, CDR2 FQNEAQ. The CDR3 has 16 amino acids. The CDR3 nucleotides read TGTGCCAGCAGCTCCGTGGCCAGACCCTATAATTCACCCCTCCACTTT. Translated: CASSSVARPYNSPLHF.

The chain uses TRBV10-3 and TRBJ2-2; D is ambiguous. The CDR3 contains 15 residues. CDR1 and CDR2 from the germline V gene are ENHRY and SYGVKD. With 3 bases removed from V and 4 bases from J, the gap between germline ends came to 12 bases. CDR3 coding DNA: TGTGCCATCAGTGATACCGGCTCGGGCACCGGGGAGCTGTTTTTT. This gives the protein CAISDTGSGTGELFF.

This clonotype was seen only a few times. CDR3 sequence reads: CASSSDSRLWGYTF. The CDR3, as DNA: TGTGCCAGCAGTTCCGACAGCCGACTATGGGGCTACACCTTC. The gene calls are TRBV28 and TRBJ1-2, with D perhaps matching TRBD1 (5 bases). CDR1 is MDHEN, CDR2 SYDVKM, per germline. The CDR3 sequence is 14 residues long. Trimming stripped 4 bases from V and 8 bases from J, with 17 bases between.

This chain connects TRBV5-1 to TRBJ2-3; 10 positions match TRBD2. The CDR3 sequence is 19 residues long. Losses at the gene ends were 3 bases for V and 0 bases for J; bases not matched to a gene: 13. CDR1 is SGHRS and CDR2 is YFSETQ in the germline V gene. The CDR3 sequence: CASSSGLERGGRSTDTQYF. In DNA, the CDR3 is TGCGCCAGCAGCTCAGGGCTTGAGCGGGGGGGCCGCAGCACAGATACGCAGTATTTT.

V usage is TRBV7-2 and J usage is TRBJ2-1; 7 nucleotides agree with TRBD2. The CDR3 spans 15 residues. V lost 5 bases, J lost 2 bases, and 6 bases stayed unmatched. Germline lookup yields CDR1 SGHTA and CDR2 FQGNSA. The CDR3 DNA follows: TGTGCCAGCAGCCCGTGGGGGGGAACCTACAATGAGCAGTTCTTC. This encodes CASSPWGGTYNEQFF.

This clonotype was detected only a few times. The V call is TRBV12-3 or TRBV12-4, the J call TRBJ2-1; TRBD1 aligns across 7 bases. This CDR3 comprises 13 residues. The J segment lost 4 bases and the V segment lost 7 bases, leaving 4 bases of the junction unmatched. CDR3 sequence (DNA): TGTGCCAGCACCACGGGACAGTACAATGAGCAGTTCTTC. Translation gives CASTTGQYNEQFF.

This chain joins TRBV10-3 and TRBJ2-1; maybe TRBD2 (5 bases). The CDR3 consists of 16 residues. Trimming cost V 6 bases and J 8 bases, with 23 bases left between them. CDR1 ENHRY and CDR2 SYGVKD come from the germline V gene. The CDR3 protein is CAISDRRTPNTDEQFF. The CDR3 nucleotides are TGTGCCATCAGCGACCGCCGGACTCCCAACACCGATGAGCAGTTCTTC.

The chain uses TRBV12-3 or TRBV12-4 and TRBJ2-7; D is possibly TRBD1 (5 bases). Between the trimmed V and J ends, which lost 10 bases and 1 base, there was a span of 14 bases. CDR3 length: 13 amino acids. The CDR3 sequence is CAIRQYPSYEQYF. In nucleotides, the CDR3 is TGTGCCATTAGACAGTACCCTTCCTACGAGCAGTACTTC.

The chain recombines TRBV3-1 with TRBJ1-5; 7 bases line up with TRBD1. V lost 1 base to trimming and J lost 2 bases; unmatched junction nucleotides: 5. Germline loops: CDR1 LGHDT, CDR2 YNNKEL (reference sequence). The CDR3 length is 16 residues. Here the CDR3 DNA reads TGTGCCAGCAGCCAAGGAACAGGGGACGGCAATCAGCCCCAGCATTTT. Its protein product is CASSQGTGDGNQPQHF.

The sample holds many counts of this clonotype. The chain couples TRBV11-2 to TRBJ2-4; possibly TRBD2 for D (6 bases). CDR1 is SGHAT and CDR2 is FQNNGV in the germline V gene. This CDR3 contains 16 residues. V was clipped by 4 bases and J by 7 bases, with 20 bases between them. As DNA, the CDR3 is TGTGCCAGCAGCTCAACGGTTGGGCCCCGGGGGAACATTCAGTACTTC. It encodes CASSSTVGPRGNIQYF.

V usage is TRBV4-2 and J usage is TRBJ1-5; D unresolved. Trimming pared 0 bases from V and 0 bases from J, leaving 9 bases between. Germline CDR1 is LGHNA and CDR2 is YNFKEQ. The CDR3 consists of 16 residues. The CDR3 region has the DNA TGTGCCAGCAGCCAAGATCGGGGTGGTAGCAATCAGCCCCAGCATTTT. Its translation: CASSQDRGGSNQPQHF.

V usage is TRBV12-3 or TRBV12-4 and J usage is TRBJ1-5; TRBD1 is a possible D gene (5 bases). The CDR3 extends over 14 amino acids. Trimming stripped 6 bases from V and 1 base from J, with 10 bases between. This CDR3 is CASSRARSNQPQHF. The CDR3 bases are TGTGCCAGCAGCAGGGCGAGGAGCAATCAGCCCCAGCATTTT.

This clonotype was picked up a small number of times. The rearrangement links TRBV7-2 to TRBJ2-7; weak D call: TRBD1 (6 bases). CDR1 and CDR2 (germline): SGHTA, FQGNSA. Trimming took 5 bases from V and 3 from J, leaving 11 bases between them. The CDR3 totals 13 residues. The DNA for the CDR3 is TGTGCCAGCAGCGGGGGCCCGCGCTACGAGCAGTACTTC. This translates into CASSGGPRYEQYF.

This clonotype was seen a few times. This sequence joins TRBV20-1 and TRBJ1-1; 7 positions agree with TRBD1. The germline V gene has CDR1 DFQATT and CDR2 SNEGSKA (reference sequence). After removal of 6 bases from V and 2 bases from J, the junction contained 6 bases not matched to a gene. The CDR3 sequence is 13 residues long. CDR3 in DNA: TGCAGTGCCCCCAGGGGGAGAAACACTGAAGCTTTCTTT. It yields the protein CSAPRGRNTEAFF.